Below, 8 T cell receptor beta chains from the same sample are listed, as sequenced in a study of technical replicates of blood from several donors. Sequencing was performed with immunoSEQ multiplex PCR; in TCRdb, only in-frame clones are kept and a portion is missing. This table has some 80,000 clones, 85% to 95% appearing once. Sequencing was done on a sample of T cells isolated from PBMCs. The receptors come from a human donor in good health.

The CDR3 DNA is TGTGCCAGCAGCTCGCTAACCGGGACAGGGAATGAAAAACTGTTTTTT. This gives the protein CASSSLTGTGNEKLFF. V gene TRBV28 combines with J gene TRBJ1-4; 9 bases fit TRBD1. Germline assignment: CDR1 MDHEN and CDR2 SYDVKM. The CDR3 has 16 amino acids. V lost 6 bases, J lost 5 bases, and 10 bases stayed unmatched.

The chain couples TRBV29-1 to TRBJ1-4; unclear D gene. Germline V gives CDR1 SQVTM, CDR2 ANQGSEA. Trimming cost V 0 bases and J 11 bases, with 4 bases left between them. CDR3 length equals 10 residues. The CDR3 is CSVEDQKLFF. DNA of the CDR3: TGCAGCGTTGAAGATCAGAAACTGTTTTTT.

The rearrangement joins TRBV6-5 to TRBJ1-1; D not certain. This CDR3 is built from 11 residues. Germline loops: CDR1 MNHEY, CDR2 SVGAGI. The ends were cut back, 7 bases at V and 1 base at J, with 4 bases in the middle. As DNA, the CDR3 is TGTGCCAGCACGGGGAACACTGAAGCTTTCTTT. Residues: CASTGNTEAFF.

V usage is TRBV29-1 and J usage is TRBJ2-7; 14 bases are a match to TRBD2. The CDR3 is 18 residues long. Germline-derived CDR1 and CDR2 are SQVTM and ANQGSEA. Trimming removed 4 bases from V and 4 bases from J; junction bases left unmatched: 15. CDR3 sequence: CSVAGLAGVGPSNYEQYF. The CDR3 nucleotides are TGCAGCGTTGCGGGACTAGCGGGAGTGGGCCCTTCAAATTACGAGCAGTACTTC.

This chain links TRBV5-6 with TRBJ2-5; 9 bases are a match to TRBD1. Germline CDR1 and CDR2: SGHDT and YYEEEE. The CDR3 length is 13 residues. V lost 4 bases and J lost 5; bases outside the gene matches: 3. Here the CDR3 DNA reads TGTGCCAGCAGCGAGGACAGGGGTGAGACCCAGTACTTC. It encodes CASSEDRGETQYF. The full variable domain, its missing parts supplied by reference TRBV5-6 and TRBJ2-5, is DAGVTQSPTHLIKTRGQQVTLRCSPKSGHDTVSWYQQALGQGPQFIFQYYEEEERQRGNFPDRFSGHQFPNYSSELNVNALLLGDSALYLCASSEDRGETQYFGPGTRLLVL.

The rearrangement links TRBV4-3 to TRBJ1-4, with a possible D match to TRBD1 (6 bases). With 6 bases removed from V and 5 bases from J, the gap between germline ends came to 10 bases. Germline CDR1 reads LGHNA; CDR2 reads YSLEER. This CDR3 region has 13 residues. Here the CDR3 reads CASRNRVNEKLFF. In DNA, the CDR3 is TGCGCCAGCAGGAACAGGGTAAATGAAAAACTGTTTTTT.

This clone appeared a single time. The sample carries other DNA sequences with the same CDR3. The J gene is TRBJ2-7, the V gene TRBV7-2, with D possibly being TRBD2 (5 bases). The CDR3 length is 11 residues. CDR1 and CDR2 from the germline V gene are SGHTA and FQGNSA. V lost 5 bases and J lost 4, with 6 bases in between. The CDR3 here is CASSPGYEQYF. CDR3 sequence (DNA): TGTGCCAGCAGCCCGGGGTACGAGCAGTACTTC.

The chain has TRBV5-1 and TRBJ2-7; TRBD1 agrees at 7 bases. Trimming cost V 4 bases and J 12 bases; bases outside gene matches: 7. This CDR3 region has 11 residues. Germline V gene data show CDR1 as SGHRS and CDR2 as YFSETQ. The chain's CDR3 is CASSEDRKRYF. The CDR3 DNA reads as TGCGCCAGCAGCGAGGACAGGAAACGGTACTTC.